This T cell receptor (beta chain) was found in a study of control samples from healthy donors and cancer patients. Sequencing was performed with immunoSEQ multiplex PCR; in TCRdb, only in-frame clones are kept and a portion is missing. The sample shows more than 140,000 clones, 90% to 95% of them seen only once. The V gene lost 2 bases and the J gene lost 6 bases, with 14 bases spanning the gap. Per germline, CDR1 SGDLS and CDR2 YYNGEE. CDR3 size: 14 residues. The chain carries TRBV9 and TRBJ1-2; a weak D match, TRBD1 (6 bases). The origin of this receptor is a middle-aged man in good health. The sequencing sample was made of blood. CDR3 sequence (DNA): TGTGCCAGCAGCGTCCTGGGGGGGGCGAATGGCTACACCTTC. Encoded protein: CASSVLGGANGYTF.